This T cell receptor (beta chain) derives from a study of OX40 agonist ivuxolimab in advanced cancers. Across the whole study: As their treatment, patients were administered ivuxolimab, an agonistic anti-OX40 (CD134) antibody. Head and neck, renal cell, melanoma or hepatocellular carcinoma were the cancers that dose-escalation patients had.

V lost 6 bases, J lost 5 bases, and 6 bases stayed unmatched. The CDR3 length is 12 residues. Germline lookup yields CDR1 GTSNPN and CDR2 SVGIG (reference sequence). TCRdb keeps only in-frame clones here, not all; method: immunoSEQ multiplex PCR. The sample holds about 61,000 clones; roughly four fifths are singletons and the top ten take roughly 3.3%. This chain joins TRBV30 and TRBJ1-1, with TRBD1 matching over 7 bases. This specimen consisted of CD4+ or CD8+ T cells sorted from blood, obtained in a trial of the OX40 agonist ivuxolimab. The sequence was collected from an adult with an advanced solid tumor such as melanoma, head and neck, liver or kidney cancer. CDR3 DNA sequence: TGTGCCTGTAACAGGGGTGAGACTGAAGCTTTCTTT. It encodes CACNRGETEAFF.